Shown below are 15 T cell receptor beta chains from a single sample sequenced in a study of blood T cell repertoires in COVID-19. The data were produced by immunoSEQ multiplex PCR, yet TCRdb's version contains in-frame clones alone and is incomplete. This table has about 280,000 clones, about 90% appearing once. The sequenced sample was peripheral blood. The source is a woman in her twenties or thirties with COVID-19, enrolled during active disease.

The chain employs TRBV19 and TRBJ1-2, with 7 bases lining up with TRBD1. The CDR3 sequence is 17 residues long. In germline, CDR1 is LNHDA, CDR2 SQIVND (reference sequence). J gave up 4 bases and V 4 bases, and 15 bases lay outside the gene matches. This chain's CDR3 is CASSTKRGQKVTYGYTF. CDR3 nucleotide sequence: TGTGCCAGTAGTACCAAACGGGGACAGAAGGTCACCTATGGCTACACCTTC.

A word on this clone: One end of the junction fails to match germline, which may point to a read error. As DNA, the CDR3 is TGTGCCAGCAGCTTAGGGACTCCTTTTGAGCAGTACTTC. The encoded protein is CASSLGTPFEQYF. The rearrangement uses TRBV12-3 or TRBV12-4 and TRBJ2-7; possible D gene TRBD2, 6 bases. The CDR3 has 13 residues.

This sequence joins TRBV24-1 and TRBJ2-2; tentatively, D is TRBD1 (6 bases). The germline gives CDR1 KGHDR, CDR2 SFDVKD. Trimming cost V 5 bases and J 3 bases, with 18 bases left between them. The CDR3 consists of 17 residues. The CDR3 region is CATSGHSGGRYTGELFF. The CDR3 DNA reads TGTGCCACCAGTGGACACAGTGGGGGCAGGTACACCGGGGAGCTGTTTTTT.

J is TRBJ2-1 and V is TRBV7-2, with 9 bases aligning to TRBD2. The CDR3 extends over 15 amino acids. CDR1 is SGHTA, CDR2 FQGNSA, per germline. V dropped 3 bases and J dropped 3; count of bases not matched to a gene: 3. The DNA of the CDR3 is TGTGCCAGCAGCTTGGGCGGGAGGGACTACAATGAGCAGTTCTTC. This translates into CASSLGGRDYNEQFF.

The chain is built from TRBV27 and TRBJ1-6; maybe TRBD1 (6 bases). V was shortened by 2 bases and J by 4 bases, with 9 bases between the two germline ends. CDR3 length: 15 residues. CDR1 and CDR2 (germline): MNHEY, SMNVEV (reference sequence). The CDR3 DNA sequence: TGTGCCAGCAGTTTAAGACAGGAGTATAATTCACCCCTCCACTTT. Translating it yields CASSLRQEYNSPLHF.

This clone was recorded once. The chain carries TRBV2 and TRBJ2-6; 7 bases are shared with TRBD2. With 2 bases clipped from V and 0 bases from J, the junction kept 10 bases outside the gene matches. The CDR3 is 19 amino acids. From germline, CDR1 is SNHLY and CDR2 FYNNEI. The CDR3 bases are TGTGCCAGCAGTGAACGGTTTCCGGGACTAAGCTCTGGGGCCAACGTCCTGACTTTC. This encodes CASSERFPGLSSGANVLTF.

The chain recombines TRBV5-4 with TRBJ2-3; 10 bases are shared with TRBD1. The CDR3 runs to 15 residues. After removal of 4 bases from V and 2 bases from J, the junction contained 4 bases not matched to a gene. CDR1 is SGHNT and CDR2 is YYREEE in the germline V gene (reference sequence). The CDR3 nucleotides are TGTGCCAGCAGCGGGACAGGGGTCCTCACAGATACGCAGTATTTT. This codes for CASSGTGVLTDTQYF.

The V gene is TRBV25-1, the J gene TRBJ2-7; no clear D gene. V shed 2 bases and J shed 5 bases, with 7 bases lying between them. Germline V lookup: CDR1 MGHDK, CDR2 SYGVNS. CDR3 length equals 12 residues. The CDR3 DNA is TGTGCCAGCAGTGAACCTTTCCACGAGCAGTACTTC. This gives the protein CASSEPFHEQYF.

The chain joins TRBV30 to TRBJ2-1; a weak D match, TRBD2 (5 bases). Trimming shortened V by 3 bases and J by 10 bases, and 10 bases separated the two germline ends. CDR3 size: 11 residues. CDR1 is GTSNPN, CDR2 SVGIG, per germline (reference sequence). The CDR3 nucleotides are TGTGCCTGGAGGTTGCGGGCGGAGCAGTTCTTC. The encoded protein is CAWRLRAEQFF.

The chain links TRBV30 to TRBJ2-5; D is possibly TRBD1 (6 bases). Germline CDR1 reads GTSNPN; CDR2 reads SVGIG (reference sequence). V lost 2 bases and J lost 4, with 8 bases in between. This CDR3 is built from 12 residues. The chain's CDR3 is CAWSKGGETQYF. CDR3 nucleotide sequence: TGTGCCTGGAGTAAAGGGGGAGAGACCCAGTACTTC. The full variable domain, rest sourced from reference TRBV30 and TRBJ2-5, is SQTIHQWPATLVQPVGSPLSLECTVEGTSNPNLYWYRQAAGRGLQLLFYSVGIGQISSEVPQNLSASRPQDRQFILSSKKLLLSDSGFYLCAWSKGGETQYFGPGTRLLVL.

CDR3 DNA: TGTGCCAGTAGTAACCCCGGGACAGGGGGCAATCAGCCCCAGCATTTT. Translated: CASSNPGTGGNQPQHF. The chain employs TRBV19 and TRBJ1-5; TRBD1 aligns across 10 bases. V lost 4 bases and J lost 2; bases outside the gene matches: 5. Germline values: CDR1 LNHDA, CDR2 SQIVND (reference sequence). The CDR3 has 16 amino acids.

The CDR3 region has the DNA TGCAGCGTTGAAGATCGGAGGGGATCGAGCACTGAAGCTTTCTTT. As protein: CSVEDRRGSSTEAFF. The V gene is TRBV29-1, the J gene TRBJ1-1; TRBD1 is a possible D gene (5 bases). V lost 0 bases and J 4 bases, leaving 15 bases between the germline ends. Germline V CDR1 and CDR2: SQVTM, ANQGSEA. There are 15 residues in the CDR3.

The chain combines TRBV24-1 with TRBJ1-5; possibly TRBD1 for D (5 bases). Germline-derived CDR1 and CDR2 are KGHDR and SFDVKD. The CDR3 runs to 15 residues. V was cut by 7 bases and J by 2 bases, with 14 bases left in between. Written as DNA, the CDR3 is TGTGCCACCAGAGCGTCGGGAGGGGGCAATCAGCCCCAGCATTTT. This sequence encodes CATRASGGGNQPQHF.

The CDR3 region is CASSSRTGDFYTGELFF. As DNA, the CDR3 is TGTGCCAGTAGTAGCCGGACAGGGGACTTCTACACCGGGGAGCTGTTTTTT. The chain joins TRBV19 to TRBJ2-2; 9 bases align to TRBD1. From germline, CDR1 is LNHDA and CDR2 SQIVND (reference sequence). This CDR3 has 17 amino acids. With 4 bases clipped from V and 3 bases from J, the junction kept 9 bases outside the gene matches.

The J gene is TRBJ2-7, the V gene TRBV7-3, with a tentative D call TRBD2 (6 bases). The CDR3 has 13 residues. Germline values: CDR1 SGHTA, CDR2 FQGTGA. Trimming pared 1 base from V and 3 bases from J, leaving 7 bases between. CDR3 protein: CASSLMGGYEQYF. Written as DNA, the CDR3 is TGTGCCAGCAGCTTAATGGGGGGCTACGAGCAGTACTTC.